This section outlines one T cell receptor beta chain sequence together with its context. Its antigen remains unidentified. The sample is drawn from a study of cytomegalovirus exposure and HLA in healthy donors. Study details: An earlier analysis found around 100 million unique TCR beta sequences from about 190 million T cells.

Trimming at V came to 4 bases and at J to 3 bases, leaving 8 bases not matched to a gene. Looked up from germline, CDR1 is KGHSH and CDR2 is LQKENI. The CDR3 length is 16 residues. Findings and caveats of the study: HLA alleles were associated with some 17,000 TCR beta sequences in a later analysis at 0.05 false discovery rate. The study recorded 150 to 200 TCR beta chains that were cytomegalovirus-associated.

Vbeta (60) and Jbeta (13) primers were used in the PCR. Assay: immunoSEQ multiplex PCR; the TCRdb copy retains only in-frame clones and omits some. Altogether some 140,000 clones are present, about 82% being singletons, with the ten largest covering under 5.5%. The sample consisted of PBMCs. This chain joins TRBV18 and TRBJ2-5; 10 bases are a match to TRBD1. This sequence was found in a man aged 25-45 years in good health. CDR3 in amino acids: CASSLSAGTGEETQYF. The CDR3, as DNA: TGTGCCAGCTCACTGTCAGCCGGGACAGGGGAAGAGACCCAGTACTTC. The variable domain in full, completed from reference TRBV18 and TRBJ2-5, reads NAGVMQNPRHLVRRRGQEARLRCSPMKGHSHVYWYRQLPEEGLKFMVYLQKENIIDESGMPKERFSAEFPKEGPSILRIQQVVRGDSAAYFCASSLSAGTGEETQYFGPGTRLLVL.